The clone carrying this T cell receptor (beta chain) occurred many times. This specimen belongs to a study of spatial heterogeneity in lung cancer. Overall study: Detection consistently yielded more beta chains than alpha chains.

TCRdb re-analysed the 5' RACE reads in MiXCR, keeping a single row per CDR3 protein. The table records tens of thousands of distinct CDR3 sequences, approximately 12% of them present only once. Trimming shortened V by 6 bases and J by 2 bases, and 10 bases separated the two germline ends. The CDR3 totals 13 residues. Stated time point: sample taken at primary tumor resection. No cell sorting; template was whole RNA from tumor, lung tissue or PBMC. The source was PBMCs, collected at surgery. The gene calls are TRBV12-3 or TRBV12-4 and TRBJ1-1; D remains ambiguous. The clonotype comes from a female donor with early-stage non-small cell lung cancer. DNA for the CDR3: TGTGCCAGCAGACCGGTTGAAAACACTGAAGCTTTCTTT. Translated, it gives CASRPVENTEAFF.